This passage covers 10 T cell receptor beta chains from one sample sequenced in a study of cytomegalovirus exposure and HLA in healthy donors. Researchers ran the PCR with 60 Vbeta and 13 Jbeta primers. This table comes from immunoSEQ multiplex PCR, and its TCRdb copy is limited to in-frame clones, with some not included. Of about 170,000 clones listed, 80% are singletons. Sequencing was performed on PBMCs. These receptors were taken from a young man in good health and CMV-seropositive.

The count of this clone is one. The V gene is TRBV6-5, the J gene TRBJ2-1; TRBD2 is a possible D gene (6 bases). V was clipped by 8 bases and J by 5 bases, with 16 bases between them. The CDR3 is 14 residues long. CDR1 is MNHEY and CDR2 is SVGAGI in the germline V gene. This CDR3 reads CASRGAGRDNEQFF. The CDR3 region has the DNA TGTGCCAGCCGCGGGGCGGGACGAGACAATGAGCAGTTCTTC.

V gene TRBV30 combines with J gene TRBJ1-1; weak D call: TRBD1 (5 bases). V was shortened by 0 bases and J by 1 base, with 24 bases between the two germline ends. The CDR3 is made up of 19 amino acids. CDR1 is GTSNPN and CDR2 is SVGIG in the germline V gene (reference sequence). CDR3 in amino acids: CAWSVRLGGITGGNTEAFF. In DNA, the CDR3 is TGTGCCTGGAGTGTACGCCTTGGAGGGATAACCGGGGGGAACACTGAAGCTTTCTTT.

This sequence joins TRBV6-1 and TRBJ2-2; 10 bases fit TRBD2. The CDR3 extends over 16 amino acids. V shed 3 bases and J 6 bases; nucleotides not matched to a gene: 7. Germline V gives CDR1 MNHNS, CDR2 SASEGT. The CDR3 coding sequence is TGTGCCAGCAGTGACCACAGCGGGGGGGCTTCCGGGGAGCTGTTTTTT. Amino acid sequence: CASSDHSGGASGELFF.

The gene calls are TRBV5-5 and TRBJ2-7, with TRBD1 as a possible D gene (6 bases). Germline lookup yields CDR1 SGHKS and CDR2 YYEKEE (reference sequence). The CDR3 sequence is 15 residues long. V was cut by 0 bases and J by 0 bases, with 10 bases left in between. CDR3 sequence: CASSLGQAFSYEQYF. CDR3 nucleotide sequence: TGTGCCAGCAGCTTGGGACAGGCCTTCTCCTACGAGCAGTACTTC.

The gene calls are TRBV11-3 and TRBJ1-2; D may be TRBD1 (5 bases). Germline-derived CDR1 and CDR2 are SGHNT and YENEEA. The CDR3 runs to 15 residues. Trimming shortened V by 0 bases and J by 4 bases, and 12 bases separated the two germline ends. CDR3 sequence (DNA): TGTGCCAGCAGCTTAGATATGGGGCCCGTCTATGGCTACACCTTC. Its protein is CASSLDMGPVYGYTF.

This chain's CDR3 is CASKDITPSGANVLTF. As DNA, the CDR3 is TGTGCCAGCAAGGACATAACCCCCTCTGGGGCCAACGTCCTGACTTTC. This chain links TRBV28 with TRBJ2-6; TRBD1 is a possible D gene (5 bases). This CDR3 is built from 16 residues. Trimming cost V 7 bases and J 0 bases, with 13 bases left between them. Germline loops: CDR1 MDHEN, CDR2 SYDVKM.

This chain joins TRBV7-6 and TRBJ2-7, with D maybe TRBD2 (5 bases). This CDR3 spans 12 amino acids. Germline CDR1 and CDR2: SGHVS and FNYEAQ. The V and J ends lost 5 bases and 5 bases respectively, with 10 bases between them. CDR3 amino acids: CASSVPGNEQYF. In DNA, the CDR3 is TGTGCCAGCAGCGTCCCGGGGAACGAGCAGTACTTC.

The chain uses TRBV5-4 and TRBJ1-3, with TRBD1 as a possible D gene (6 bases). V was clipped by 4 bases and J by 0 bases, with 11 bases between them. Per the germline V gene, CDR1 is SGHNT and CDR2 is YYREEE (reference sequence). The CDR3 totals 15 residues. The chain's CDR3 is CASSRVGASGNTIYF. The CDR3 DNA reads as TGTGCCAGCAGCCGAGTGGGGGCCTCTGGAAACACCATATATTTT. Using reference TRBV5-4 and TRBJ1-3 for the parts outside the CDR3, the full variable domain is ETGVTQSPTHLIKTRGQQVTLRCSSQSGHNTVSWYQQALGQGPQFIFQYYREEENGRGNFPPRFSGLQFPNYSSELNVNALELDDSALYLCASSRVGASGNTIYFGEGSWLTVV.

V gene TRBV6-1 combines with J gene TRBJ1-3; D not certain. Trimming shortened V by 3 bases and J by 7 bases, and 13 bases separated the two germline ends. Germline V gene lookup returns CDR1 MNHNS and CDR2 SASEGT. The CDR3 is 14 amino acids. The CDR3 region is CASSDVGRWNTIYF. The CDR3 nucleotides are TGTGCCAGCAGTGATGTGGGGAGATGGAACACCATATATTTT.

This chain connects TRBV19 to TRBJ1-4; 8 nucleotides match TRBD1. Germline values: CDR1 LNHDA, CDR2 SQIVND (reference sequence). There are 17 residues in the CDR3. J lost 4 bases, V lost 6 bases, and 13 bases had no gene match. The CDR3 coding sequence is TGTGCCAGTAGATCGTCAAGGACAGGGAGTTATAATGAAAAACTGTTTTTT. It specifies CASRSSRTGSYNEKLFF.